This is a list of T cell receptor beta chains from one sample in a study of cytomegalovirus exposure and HLA in healthy donors. TCRdb's table, derived via immunoSEQ multiplex PCR, lists solely in-frame clones and lacks some. The table includes some 120,000 clones, around three quarters detected once. Sequencing used PBMCs. Receptor source: a man in his forties in good health and CMV-seronegative. The CDR3 runs from the conserved cysteine through the conserved F or W. D genes are given only for firm matches. Clone size is not always given. Where it is, it says once, few, many or a class for expanded clones.

j_call cdr3_length clone_size v_call d_call cdr3_nt cdr3_aa
TRBJ1-5 15 - TRBV30 TRBD1 TGTGCCTGGAGTTCCCAGACAGGGGGCAATCAGCCCCAGCATTTT CAWSSQTGGNQPQHF
TRBJ1-4 17 - TRBV7-6 TRBD1 TGTGCCAGCAGCTTAGCCCGTGGAGGGGGACAGGGTGAAAAACTGTTTTTT CASSLARGGGQGEKLFF
TRBJ2-7 12 few TRBV11-2 - TGTGCCAGCAGCTTAACGCGCTTGGAGCAGTACTTC CASSLTRLEQYF
TRBJ2-7 12 - TRBV6-5 - TGTGCCAGCAGTGCCCGATCGGGGGAGCAGTACTTC CASSARSGEQYF
TRBJ1-2 15 - TRBV2 - TGTGCCAGCAGTGAGGCAGGGGCTTTTAACTATGGCTACACCTTC CASSEAGAFNYGYTF
TRBJ2-5 13 - TRBV30 - TGTGCCTGGTCAATGGGGCAGTGGGAGACCCAGTACTTC CAWSMGQWETQYF
TRBJ2-3 13 - TRBV9 - TGTGCCACCAGTGGCGGTCAGGGAGATACGCAGTATTTT CATSGGQGDTQYF
TRBJ1-4 15 - TRBV5-1 - TGCGCCAGCAGCTTGGGAGGACAGTCGAATGAAAAACTGTTTTTT CASSLGGQSNEKLFF
TRBJ2-5 18 - TRBV5-1 TRBD1 TGCGCCAGCAGCTGGGGGGGGACCGGGACAGGGGGATCGGAGACCCAGTACTTC CASSWGGTGTGGSETQYF
TRBJ1-1 13 once TRBV6-5 TRBD1 TGTGCCAGCAGAGACAGGGAGAACACTGAAGCTTTCTTT CASRDRENTEAFF
TRBJ1-5 15 - TRBV4-1 - TGCGCCAGCAGCTACGACAGAGCTTCCAATCAGCCCCAGCATTTT CASSYDRASNQPQHF
TRBJ1-1 16 - TRBV5-4 - TGTGCCAGCAGCCCCGGGGGACGGTTTTTTAACACTGAAGCTTTCTTT CASSPGGRFFNTEAFF
TRBJ2-3 13 once TRBV29-1 - TGCAGCGCTGTAGCAGAGATCACAGATACGCAGTATTTT CSAVAEITDTQYF
TRBJ1-5 15 - TRBV11-2 - TGTGCCAGCAGCTTAGGACAGGCTAGCAATCAGCCCCAGCATTTT CASSLGQASNQPQHF
TRBJ2-7 16 - TRBV4-2 - TGTGCCAGCAGCCCCGGACAGGGAGGGTATACCGACGAGCAGTACTTC CASSPGQGGYTDEQYF
TRBJ2-6 16 once TRBV5-1 - TGCGCCAGCAGCCCGAGCGCGAGCTCTGGGGCCAACGTCCTGACTTTC CASSPSASSGANVLTF
TRBJ2-5 13 - TRBV6-1 - TGTGCCAGCACCCCACAGGGAAGAGAGACCCAGTACTTC CASTPQGRETQYF
TRBJ2-1 16 - TRBV28 TRBD2 TGTGCCAGCAGTGAACCGACTAGCGGCTCCTACAATGAGCAGTTCTTC CASSEPTSGSYNEQFF
TRBJ2-2 15 - TRBV2 TRBD2 TGTGCCAGCAGTCCCGGGACTAGCGGGAGTGGGGAGCTGTTTTTT CASSPGTSGSGELFF
TRBJ1-5 16 - TRBV28 - TGTGCCAGCAGTGACGGACAACGACTAGGCAATCAGCCCCAGCATTTT CASSDGQRLGNQPQHF
TRBJ2-4 16 - TRBV15 TRBD1 TGTGCCACCAGCAGAGCGGGACAGCCAGGCGAGGACATTCAGTACTTC CATSRAGQPGEDIQYF
TRBJ2-7 17 - TRBV29-1 TRBD1 TGCAGCGTACTAGGGACAGGGGGGCACGGGGCGTTCTACGAGCAGTACTTC CSVLGTGGHGAFYEQYF
TRBJ2-7 13 - TRBV19 TRBD2 TGTGCCAGCGAGGGGAGGGGAGGTGGCGAGCAGTACTTC CASEGRGGGEQYF
TRBJ1-2 15 once TRBV28 - TGTGCCAGCAGTTTATATCGGACAGTTAACTATGGCTACACCTTC CASSLYRTVNYGYTF
TRBJ1-2 14 - TRBV28 TRBD1 TGTGCCAGCAGTTCAGGACAGGGGTCTCATGGCTACACCTTC CASSSGQGSHGYTF
TRBJ1-5 13 - TRBV27 TRBD1 TGTGCCAGCAGACATTCGGGACAGCCGTCCCAGCATTTT CASRHSGQPSQHF
TRBJ2-1 15 - TRBV7-9 TRBD1 TGTGCCAGCAGCGTCGGGACAGGGTCCTACAATGAGCAGTTCTTC CASSVGTGSYNEQFF
TRBJ1-2 13 - TRBV6-5 - TGTGCCAGCTCCGCCACTTCTCCCCCAATCTACACCTTC CASSATSPPIYTF
TRBJ2-5 13 - TRBV2 - TGTGCCAGCACAGGGGACACCTGGGAGACCCAGTACTTC CASTGDTWETQYF
TRBJ2-3 11 - TRBV7-8 - TGTGCCAGCAGCCCCCTAGATACGCAGTATTTT CASSPLDTQYF
TRBJ1-5 16 - TRBV7-9 - TGTGCCAGCAGCTTAGGGTCAGGGGTTAGCAATCAGCCCCAGCATTTT CASSLGSGVSNQPQHF
TRBJ1-2 13 - TRBV19 TRBD1 TGTGCCAGTAGCCCGGACAGGGACTATGGCTACACCTTC CASSPDRDYGYTF
TRBJ1-1 13 - TRBV29-1 TRBD1 TGCAGCGTTTCTGACAGGGCCGGGACTGAAGCTTTCTTT CSVSDRAGTEAFF
TRBJ2-1 17 - TRBV27 TRBD1 TGTGCCAGCACCCTACGAGGGGGCTCTAGCTCCTACAATGAGCAGTTCTTC CASTLRGGSSSYNEQFF
TRBJ2-5 16 few TRBV28 TRBD1 TGTGCCAGCAGTGACGAAGACAGGGGGGACCAAGAGACCCAGTACTTC CASSDEDRGDQETQYF
TRBJ2-6 21 few TRBV21-1 - TGTGCCAGCAGCAAAGAACCAAGGATGAGGGTTATTGCTTGTGGGGCCAACGTCCTGACTTTC CASSKEPRMRVIACGANVLTF
TRBJ1-1 13 - TRBV28 - TGTGCCAGCAGTTTATTTGCGGCAGAGAAAGCTTTCTTT CASSLFAAEKAFF
TRBJ2-1 15 - TRBV27 TRBD2 TGTGCCAGCAGTTTATTGCGGGAGAGTTACAATGAGCAGTTCTTC CASSLLRESYNEQFF
TRBJ2-7 16 few TRBV6-6 TRBD1 TGTGCCAGCAGTTTTACCCAGGGACAGGGGACCTACGAGCAGTACTTC CASSFTQGQGTYEQYF
TRBJ2-7 15 few TRBV6-1 - TGTGCCAGCAGTGAAGGGTACGGGATCTCCTACGAGCAGTACTTC CASSEGYGISYEQYF
TRBJ1-6 15 - TRBV18 TRBD1 TGTGCCAGCTCACTAGCTGGACAGGCTAATTCACCCCTCCACTTT CASSLAGQANSPLHF
TRBJ2-1 16 - TRBV5-4 TRBD2 TGTGCCAGCAGCTTAGCGGGGGGGCTTCCCTACAATGAGCAGTTCTTC CASSLAGGLPYNEQFF
TRBJ2-1 16 - TRBV2 - TGTGCCAGCAGTGAAGCCTCGGGGAGTTGGGACAATGAGCAGTTCTTC CASSEASGSWDNEQFF
TRBJ1-2 13 once TRBV9 TRBD1 TGTGCCAGCAGCGACCGGCGACAGGGAGGCTACACCTTC CASSDRRQGGYTF
TRBJ2-7 13 - TRBV11-2 TRBD2 TGTGCCAGCAGCACGGGACTAGCGAACGAGCAGTACTTC CASSTGLANEQYF
TRBJ2-7 15 - TRBV7-9 - TGTGCCAGCAGCCTCGCCGGGACTCCAACCTACGAGCAGTACTTC CASSLAGTPTYEQYF
TRBJ1-2 15 - TRBV5-5 TRBD1 TGTGCCAGCAGCGGGACAGGGGGGTCTGACTATGGCTACACCTTC CASSGTGGSDYGYTF
TRBJ1-5 20 - TRBV16 - TGTGCCAGCAGCCACCTAACGCTCTCGTCGGGGTCAACCCGCAATCAGCCCCAGCATTTT CASSHLTLSSGSTRNQPQHF
TRBJ2-7 14 - TRBV28 - TGTGCCAGCAGTTTAGGAGGGGGGGACTACGAGCAGTACTTC CASSLGGGDYEQYF
TRBJ2-1 16 - TRBV7-9 TRBD2 TGTGCCAGCAGCCCCCGACTAGCCAGCTCCTACAATGAGCAGTTCTTC CASSPRLASSYNEQFF
TRBJ1-6 16 - TRBV5-1 - TGCGCCAGCAGCTTGGACCCGGGGACCTATAATTCACCCCTCCACTTT CASSLDPGTYNSPLHF
TRBJ2-7 15 - TRBV9 - TGTGCCAGCAGCGAGTCGACAGTAGGCCTCTACGAGCAGTACTTC CASSESTVGLYEQYF
TRBJ1-1 16 - TRBV2 - TGTGCCAGCAGTGAAAGCGGGGGGAAAAGGAGCACTGAAGCTTTCTTT CASSESGGKRSTEAFF
TRBJ1-5 18 - TRBV21-1 - TGTGCCAGCAGCGGCGACCGGGACAGGGGGAGGGGGAGTCAGCCCCAGCATTTT CASSGDRDRGRGSQPQHF
TRBJ2-1 16 - TRBV27 TRBD2 TGTGCCAGCAGTTTATGGGGACTAGCGCCCTACAATGAGCAGTTCTTC CASSLWGLAPYNEQFF